This T cell receptor beta chain was recovered during a study of blood T cell repertoires in COVID-19. Those enrolled, adults aged roughly 18 to 90 years, came from some 25 US areas. Someone with COVID-19 had been met by exposed participants within 2 weeks before study entry. Trimming removed 3 bases at V and 9 bases at J, with 12 bases between. The germline gives CDR1 DFQATT, CDR2 SNEGSKA (reference sequence). The CDR3 contains 13 residues. Assay used: immunoSEQ multiplex PCR; TCRdb lists only in-frame clones, some missing. This sample has 400,000 to 500,000 clones, with about 88% found just once. Sequenced: PBMCs or T cells enriched from blood (not recorded which). The V call is TRBV20-1, the J call TRBJ1-6; no reliable D call. This receptor was taken from a woman under 30 who had been exposed to COVID-19. CDR3 nucleotides: TGCAGTGCTAGTACCCCTGCTACTTCACCCCTCCACTTT. Protein sequence: CSASTPATSPLHF.